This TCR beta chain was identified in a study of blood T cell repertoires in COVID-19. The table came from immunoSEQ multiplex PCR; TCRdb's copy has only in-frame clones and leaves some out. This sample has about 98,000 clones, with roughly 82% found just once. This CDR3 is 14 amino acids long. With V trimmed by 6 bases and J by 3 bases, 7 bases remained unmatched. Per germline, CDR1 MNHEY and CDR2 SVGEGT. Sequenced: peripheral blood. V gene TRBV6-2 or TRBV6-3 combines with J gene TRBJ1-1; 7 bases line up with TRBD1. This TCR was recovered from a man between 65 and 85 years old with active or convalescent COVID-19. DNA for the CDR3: TGTGCCAGCAGCAGACAGGGAATGGACACTGAAGCTTTCTTT. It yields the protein CASSRQGMDTEAFF.